One and the same sample provided the 21 T cell receptor beta chains below, sequenced in a study of T cells in Graves' hyperthyroidism and ophthalmopathy. Amplification yielded TCR beta CDR3 regions, with RNA transcripts as the source. The HTBI primer set drove a first-round RT-PCR of the TCR CDR3. TCRdb used MiXCR to reprocess the multiplex PCR reads, holding one entry per CDR3 protein. Among almost 600,000 distinct CDR3 sequences, about 14% were seen once, and the ten largest hold under 7%. The sample was blood. These receptors came from a young woman with Graves' hyperthyroidism that later progressed to Graves' ophthalmopathy.

The chain carries TRBV14 and TRBJ2-2, with 10 bases lining up with TRBD2. Unmatched junction bases numbered 9, after V lost 3 bases and J lost 5 bases. The CDR3 is 17 residues long. Looked up from germline, CDR1 is SGHDN and CDR2 is FVKESK. This chain's CDR3 is CASSHGQAGGPTGELFF. The DNA for the CDR3 is TGTGCCAGCAGCCACGGTCAAGCGGGAGGGCCAACCGGGGAGCTGTTTTTT.

This clonotype was found once. The chain employs TRBV29-1 and TRBJ2-1, with a tentative D call TRBD2 (6 bases). Between the trimmed V and J ends, which lost 7 bases and 5 bases, there was a span of 12 bases. Germline-derived CDR1 and CDR2 are SQVTM and ANQGSEA. This CDR3 is built from 12 residues. The CDR3, as DNA: TGCAGCGGAGGAGGGCAAAACAATGAGCAGTTCTTC. Its protein product is CSGGGQNNEQFF.

The sample holds many counts of this clonotype. This rearrangement joins TRBV19 to TRBJ2-6; D is uncertain. The CDR3 has 11 amino acids. V dropped 11 bases and J dropped 2 bases, with 4 bases sitting between them. Germline values: CDR1 LNHDA, CDR2 SQIVND (reference sequence). DNA for the CDR3: TGTGCCGCTACTGGGGCCAACGTCCTGACTTTC. It specifies CAATGANVLTF.

In its sample, this clonotype was seen a few times. The chain couples TRBV24-1 to TRBJ2-5; no clear D. Germline loops: CDR1 KGHDR, CDR2 SFDVKD. Trimming removed 3 bases at V and 5 bases at J, with 15 bases between. This CDR3 has 15 residues. CDR3 bases: TGTGCCACCAGTGATATAGAATTTGAAGGGGAGACCCAGTACTTC. Translated: CATSDIEFEGETQYF.

Ten or more counts support this clonotype. The chain has TRBV29-1 and TRBJ2-1; TRBD2 matches at 14 bases. Trimming at V came to 4 bases and at J to 5 bases, leaving 7 bases not matched to a gene. Germline assignment: CDR1 SQVTM and CDR2 ANQGSEA. The length of the CDR3 is 16 residues. CDR3 DNA: TGCAGCGTTGGTTTTGGGACTAGCGGGGGTAACAATGAGCAGTTCTTC. It translates to CSVGFGTSGGNNEQFF.

The CDR3 reads CASSRQDYNEQFF. The CDR3, as DNA: TGCGCCAGCAGCCGACAGGATTACAATGAGCAGTTCTTC. V and J are TRBV4-1 and TRBJ2-1, with D maybe TRBD1 (6 bases). V was clipped by 4 bases and J by 4 bases, with 8 bases between them. Germline CDR1 and CDR2: MGHRA and YSYEKL. The CDR3 spans 13 residues.

The chain employs TRBV7-3 and TRBJ2-3, with TRBD1 matching 7 bases. Per germline, CDR1 SGHTA and CDR2 FQGTGA. Trimming took 3 bases from V and 4 from J; bases not matched to a gene: 4. This CDR3 has 14 amino acids. CDR3 DNA: TGTGCCAGCAGCTTTCAGGGGGTGGCAGATACGCAGTATTTT. This codes for CASSFQGVADTQYF. The full variable domain, completed using reference TRBV7-3 and TRBJ2-3, is GAGVSQTPSNKVTEKGKYVELRCDPISGHTALYWYRQSLGQGPEFLIYFQGTGAADDSGLPNDRFFAVRPEGSVSTLKIQRTERGDSAVYLCASSFQGVADTQYFGPGTRLTVL.

This clonotype has a count of ten or more. The chain couples TRBV19 to TRBJ1-1; TRBD1 agrees at 7 bases. This CDR3 has 14 amino acids. The ends lost 4 bases at V and 2 bases at J; junction bases unmatched: 4. Germline V lookup: CDR1 LNHDA, CDR2 SQIVND (reference sequence). The CDR3 is CASSRGTANTEAFF. The CDR3 region has the DNA TGTGCCAGTAGTAGGGGGACAGCCAACACTGAAGCTTTCTTT.

This clonotype was picked up a small number of times. V usage is TRBV25-1 and J usage is TRBJ2-1; tentative D call: TRBD2 (5 bases). CDR3 size: 15 residues. Trimming took 5 bases from V and 8 from J, leaving 19 bases between them. The germline V gene has CDR1 MGHDK and CDR2 SYGVNS. The CDR3, as DNA: TGTGCCAGCAGTAGAACTTCCCGGGCGGGCTATGAGCAGTTCTTC. This codes for CASSRTSRAGYEQFF.

At least ten counts were recorded for this clonotype. The J gene is TRBJ2-6, the V gene TRBV20-1, with D possibly matching TRBD1 (6 bases). This CDR3 has 14 residues. Trimming shortened V by 5 bases and J by 2 bases, and 10 bases separated the two germline ends. The germline CDR1 and CDR2 sequences are DFQATT and SNEGSKA (reference sequence). The CDR3 sequence is CSAGSGAGANVLTF. The CDR3, as DNA: TGCAGTGCTGGTTCAGGGGCTGGGGCCAACGTCCTGACTTTC.

CDR3 in DNA: TGTGCCAGCAGGGGGAGGGACTCCTATAATTCACCCCTCCACTTT. Its protein is CASRGRDSYNSPLHF. The chain combines TRBV25-1 with TRBJ1-6; D is unresolved. The V and J ends lost 6 bases and 0 bases respectively, with 9 bases between them. This CDR3 is built from 15 residues. The germline V gene has CDR1 MGHDK and CDR2 SYGVNS.

This clonotype was picked up a small number of times. The gene calls are TRBV3-1 and TRBJ2-2; D is unresolved. Germline V gene data show CDR1 as LGHDT and CDR2 as YNNKEL (reference sequence). The CDR3 has 14 amino acids. V was cut by 0 bases and J by 6 bases, with 8 bases left in between. CDR3 bases: TGTGCCAGCAGCCAAGAGGTGGGCGCCGGGGAGCTGTTTTTT. It is translated as CASSQEVGAGELFF.

This clonotype was recorded at least ten times. The genes are TRBV7-2 and TRBJ2-7; D might be TRBD1 or TRBD2, each matching 5 bases. This CDR3 has 15 residues. V was pared by 4 bases and J by 3 bases, with 16 bases between. Germline CDR1 SGHTA, CDR2 FQGNSA. The CDR3 nucleotides are TGTGCCAGCAGCTCCCTCGGGGACGGATACTACGAGCAGTACTTC. As protein: CASSSLGDGYYEQYF. The full variable domain, completed using reference TRBV7-2 and TRBJ2-7, is GAGVSQSPSNKVTEKGKDVELRCDPISGHTALYWYRQSLGQGLEFLIYFQGNSAPDKSGLPSDRFSAERTGGSVSTLTIQRTQQEDSAVYLCASSSLGDGYYEQYFGPGTRLTVT.

As for this clonotype: In this CDR3 the conserved last residue, phenylalanine or tryptophan, is missing, so a read error is likely. This chain links TRBV7-9 with TRBJ1-1, with 8 bases aligning to TRBD1. The CDR3 totals 13 residues. The germline V gene has CDR1 SEHNR and CDR2 FQNEAQ (reference sequence). J lost 7 bases, V lost 4 bases, and 5 bases had no gene match. This CDR3 is CASSSRDRNEAFL. Written as DNA, the CDR3 is TGTGCCAGCAGCTCCCGGGACAGGAATGAAGCTTTCCTT.

The chain is built from TRBV6-1 and TRBJ1-3, with 7 bases lining up with TRBD1. Germline-derived CDR1 and CDR2 are MNHNS and SASEGT. V lost 8 bases and J lost 0; bases outside the gene matches: 7. The CDR3 covers 15 residues. CDR3 bases: TGTGCCAGCGGCAGGGGGGCTCTCTCTGGAAACACCATATATTTT. Translation: CASGRGALSGNTIYF.

Comments on this clonotype: This may be a read error: a much more frequent sequence differs by one nucleotide. The chain couples TRBV7-3 to TRBJ2-1, with 10 nucleotides matching TRBD2. The CDR3 has 15 residues. Germline assignment: CDR1 SGHTA and CDR2 FQGTGA. Here the CDR3 reads CASSFSLAGVNEKFF. In DNA form, the CDR3 reads TGTGCCAGCAGCTTCTCTCTAGCGGGAGTCAATGAGAAGTTCTTC.

This clonotype was counted ten times or more. The chain carries TRBV6-1 and TRBJ1-5, with 9 bases that match TRBD1. This CDR3 spans 15 amino acids. V dropped 0 bases and J dropped 4; count of bases not matched to a gene: 1. Germline V lookup: CDR1 MNHNS, CDR2 SASEGT. The CDR3 reads CASSEAGTGNQPQHF. The CDR3 region has the DNA TGTGCCAGCAGTGAAGCCGGGACAGGGAATCAGCCCCAGCATTTT.

This clonotype was recorded at least ten times. V usage is TRBV12-3 or TRBV12-4 and J usage is TRBJ1-2, with a tentative D call TRBD1 (5 bases). The ends were cut back, 6 bases at V and 4 bases at J, with 12 bases in the middle. There are 13 residues in the CDR3. The CDR3 spells CASSPTESYGYTF. CDR3 sequence (DNA): TGTGCCAGCAGCCCGACAGAGAGCTATGGCTACACCTTC.

The sample holds a few counts of this clonotype. This chain connects TRBV4-1 to TRBJ1-1; D call uncertain. CDR3 size: 15 residues. The V end lost 0 bases, the J end lost 0 bases, and 8 bases lay between the germline ends. Germline assignment: CDR1 MGHRA and CDR2 YSYEKL. CDR3 in amino acids: CASSQDKGMNTEAFF. The CDR3, as DNA: TGCGCCAGCAGCCAAGATAAAGGGATGAACACTGAAGCTTTCTTT.

This clonotype was observed a handful of times. V is TRBV24-1 and J is TRBJ1-2, with D unclear. CDR1 and CDR2 (germline): KGHDR, SFDVKD. The CDR3 contains 12 residues. With 3 bases removed from V and 4 bases from J, the gap between germline ends came to 5 bases. The CDR3 bases are TGTGCCACCAGTGATCATAGCTATGGCTACACCTTC. This translates into CATSDHSYGYTF.

This clonotype has ten or more counts. The chain carries TRBV14 and TRBJ2-5; D not resolved. V lost 1 base to trimming and J lost 4 bases, with 16 bases between them. Germline V gene data show CDR1 as SGHDN and CDR2 as FVKESK. This CDR3 comprises 16 residues. The CDR3 loop is CASSQAPRKRIETQYF. CDR3 nucleotide sequence: TGTGCCAGCAGCCAAGCCCCACGGAAGAGGATAGAGACCCAGTACTTC.